This is a list of T cell receptor beta chains from one sample in a study of blood T cells in healthy people across ages. From the 5' RACE reads, TCRdb called clonotypes with MiXCR, one entry per CDR3 protein. The table lists 700,000 to 850,000 distinct CDR3 sequences, 30% to 45% of them singletons, with approximately 13% in the top ten. Input material: blood. The receptors were gathered from a man aged 18 to 29 in good health. CDR3s include the opening cysteine and the closing phenylalanine or tryptophan. D genes are given only for firm matches. Clone size is not always given. Where it is, it says once, few, many or a class for expanded clones.

j_call: TRBJ1-1
v_call: TRBV6-5
d_call: -
clone_size: few
cdr3_aa: CASSYAALRGTEAFF
cdr3_nt: TGTGCCAGCAGTTACGCGGCCCTGAGGGGGACTGAAGCTTTCTTT

j_call: TRBJ2-1
v_call: TRBV6-6
d_call: TRBD2
clone_size: -
cdr3_aa: CAGSPRGAGALFNEQFF
cdr3_nt: TGTGCCGGCAGCCCCCGGGGAGCGGGGGCCCTGTTCAATGAGCAGTTCTTC

j_call: TRBJ1-2
v_call: TRBV20-1
d_call: TRBD1
clone_size: -
cdr3_aa: CSARTGFNYGYTF
cdr3_nt: TGCAGTGCTCGGACAGGGTTTAACTATGGCTACACCTTC

j_call: TRBJ1-2
v_call: TRBV14
d_call: TRBD1
clone_size: -
cdr3_aa: CASSETLTTGKGNGYTF
cdr3_nt: TGTGCCAGCAGCGAAACCTTGACGACAGGGAAGGGAAATGGCTACACCTTC

j_call: TRBJ2-1
v_call: TRBV14
d_call: -
clone_size: -
cdr3_aa: CASSHLASYNEQFF
cdr3_nt: TGTGCCAGCAGCCATTTAGCCTCCTACAATGAGCAGTTCTTC

j_call: TRBJ2-6
v_call: TRBV5-1
d_call: TRBD2
clone_size: few
cdr3_aa: CASSPRTSGNAFGANVLTF
cdr3_nt: TGCGCCAGCAGCCCACGGACTAGCGGGAATGCTTTTGGGGCCAACGTCCTGACTTTC

j_call: TRBJ2-7
v_call: TRBV10-3
d_call: TRBD1
clone_size: -
cdr3_aa: CAITSTGDNSYEQYF
cdr3_nt: TGTGCCATCACCTCCACAGGGGATAATTCCTACGAGCAGTACTTC

j_call: TRBJ1-2
v_call: TRBV15
d_call: TRBD1
clone_size: -
cdr3_aa: CATSRKGTDYGYTF
cdr3_nt: TGTGCCACCAGCAGGAAAGGGACAGATTATGGCTACACCTTC

j_call: TRBJ2-4
v_call: TRBV14
d_call: -
clone_size: few
cdr3_aa: CASSQGATGNIQYF
cdr3_nt: TGTGCCAGCAGCCAGGGAGCAACGGGTAACATTCAGTACTTC

j_call: TRBJ1-5
v_call: TRBV27
d_call: -
clone_size: -
cdr3_aa: CASRLKGGEYQPQHF
cdr3_nt: TGTGCCAGCAGACTCAAGGGGGGCGAGTATCAGCCCCAGCATTTT

j_call: TRBJ1-1
v_call: TRBV9
d_call: -
clone_size: few
cdr3_aa: CASSVDPDRVRVTEAFF
cdr3_nt: TGTGCCAGCAGCGTAGACCCCGATCGGGTGAGGGTCACTGAAGCTTTCTTT

j_call: TRBJ1-1
v_call: TRBV5-1
d_call: -
clone_size: -
cdr3_aa: CASSSGGVPGTEAFF
cdr3_nt: TGCGCCAGCAGCTCTGGCGGGGTACCGGGGACTGAAGCTTTCTTT

j_call: TRBJ2-7
v_call: TRBV25-1
d_call: -
clone_size: few
cdr3_aa: CASSDGPSTYEQYF
cdr3_nt: TGTGCCAGCAGTGATGGACCTTCCACCTACGAGCAGTACTTC

j_call: TRBJ1-2
v_call: TRBV6-2/TRBV6-3
d_call: -
clone_size: few
cdr3_aa: CASSFPLGGYTF
cdr3_nt: TGTGCCAGCAGTTTCCCATTAGGAGGCTACACCTTC

j_call: TRBJ2-1
v_call: TRBV5-1
d_call: TRBD2
clone_size: -
cdr3_aa: CASSFKRSGGLPTYNEQFF
cdr3_nt: TGCGCCAGCAGCTTTAAAAGGAGCGGGGGGCTTCCTACCTACAATGAGCAGTTCTTC

j_call: TRBJ1-2
v_call: TRBV20-1
d_call: TRBD1
clone_size: -
cdr3_aa: CSAGGPGQLYGYTF
cdr3_nt: TGCAGTGCTGGGGGACCGGGACAGCTCTATGGCTACACCTTC

j_call: TRBJ2-7
v_call: TRBV7-8
d_call: -
clone_size: many
cdr3_aa: CAITQQDSYEQYF
cdr3_nt: TGTGCCATCACCCAACAGGACTCCTACGAGCAGTACTTC

j_call: TRBJ2-7
v_call: TRBV2
d_call: TRBD2
clone_size: -
cdr3_aa: CASSEAAGLSYEQYF
cdr3_nt: TGTGCCAGCAGTGAAGCAGCGGGACTCTCCTACGAGCAGTACTTC

j_call: TRBJ1-1
v_call: TRBV14
d_call: -
clone_size: few
cdr3_aa: CASSPFRNRENTEAFF
cdr3_nt: TGTGCCAGCAGCCCCTTTAGAAACAGGGAAAACACTGAAGCTTTCTTT

j_call: TRBJ2-3
v_call: TRBV11-2
d_call: -
clone_size: many
cdr3_aa: CASSLEWGDTQYF
cdr3_nt: TGTGCCAGCAGCTTAGAATGGGGAGATACGCAGTATTTT

j_call: TRBJ2-6
v_call: TRBV7-6
d_call: -
clone_size: -
cdr3_aa: CASSLDVAQSSGANVLTF
cdr3_nt: TGTGCCAGCAGCTTAGATGTGGCACAGAGCTCTGGGGCCAACGTCCTGACTTTC

j_call: TRBJ2-5
v_call: TRBV20-1
d_call: TRBD2
clone_size: many
cdr3_aa: CSAPGLAGARYQETQYF
cdr3_nt: TGCAGTGCTCCTGGACTAGCGGGGGCCCGATACCAAGAGACCCAGTACTTC

j_call: TRBJ1-1
v_call: TRBV20-1
d_call: -
clone_size: few
cdr3_aa: CSAIPGPQTAEAFF
cdr3_nt: TGCAGTGCTATCCCGGGGCCCCAAACCGCTGAAGCTTTCTTT

j_call: TRBJ2-7
v_call: TRBV27
d_call: TRBD1
clone_size: -
cdr3_aa: CASRPGTATYEQYF
cdr3_nt: TGTGCCAGCAGACCCGGGACAGCTACCTACGAGCAGTACTTC

j_call: TRBJ2-1
v_call: TRBV19
d_call: TRBD1
clone_size: -
cdr3_aa: CASSIVTGGQETQFF
cdr3_nt: TGTGCCAGTAGTATAGTAACAGGGGGCCAAGAGACCCAGTTCTTC

j_call: TRBJ2-1
v_call: TRBV9
d_call: -
clone_size: few
cdr3_aa: CASSVEGSGSEQFF
cdr3_nt: TGTGCCAGCAGCGTAGAGGGGTCTGGATCGGAGCAGTTCTTC

j_call: TRBJ2-3
v_call: TRBV6-2/TRBV6-3
d_call: TRBD2
clone_size: few
cdr3_aa: CASSYQVIAGGSADTQYF
cdr3_nt: TGTGCCAGCAGTTACCAGGTTATAGCGGGGGGGTCCGCGGATACGCAGTATTTT

j_call: TRBJ2-3
v_call: TRBV28
d_call: -
clone_size: many
cdr3_aa: CASSTTGRSTDTQYF
cdr3_nt: TGTGCCAGCAGCACCACTGGGCGGAGCACAGATACGCAGTATTTT

j_call: TRBJ2-7
v_call: TRBV10-3
d_call: TRBD2
clone_size: -
cdr3_aa: CAISGGGPEQYF
cdr3_nt: TGTGCCATCAGTGGGGGGGGACCCGAGCAGTACTTC

j_call: TRBJ2-5
v_call: TRBV12-3/TRBV12-4
d_call: -
clone_size: many
cdr3_aa: CASSLDRGNQETQYF
cdr3_nt: TGTGCCAGCAGTTTAGATCGGGGGAATCAAGAGACCCAGTACTTC

j_call: TRBJ1-1
v_call: TRBV20-1
d_call: -
clone_size: -
cdr3_aa: CSVVGGGTEAFF
cdr3_nt: TGCAGTGTTGTGGGGGGGGGGACTGAAGCTTTCTTT

j_call: TRBJ2-5
v_call: TRBV27
d_call: -
clone_size: many
cdr3_aa: CASTGVGRETQYF
cdr3_nt: TGTGCCAGCACGGGGGTAGGGCGAGAGACCCAGTACTTC

j_call: TRBJ2-1
v_call: TRBV9
d_call: -
clone_size: -
cdr3_aa: CASSASLGTLNEQFF
cdr3_nt: TGTGCCAGCAGCGCCTCTTTGGGGACTCTCAATGAGCAGTTCTTC

j_call: TRBJ2-3
v_call: TRBV9
d_call: TRBD1
clone_size: many
cdr3_aa: CASSEAGGLPTDTQYF
cdr3_nt: TGTGCCAGCAGCGAAGCAGGGGGATTACCCACAGATACGCAGTATTTT

j_call: TRBJ2-7
v_call: TRBV6-2/TRBV6-3
d_call: -
clone_size: once
cdr3_aa: CASSYTWYEQYF
cdr3_nt: TGTGCCAGCAGTTATACGTGGTACGAGCAGTACTTC

j_call: TRBJ2-7
v_call: TRBV7-3
d_call: -
clone_size: -
cdr3_aa: CASSSSAGEQYF
cdr3_nt: TGTGCCAGCAGCTCATCGGCGGGAGAGCAGTACTTC

j_call: TRBJ1-1
v_call: TRBV7-9
d_call: TRBD1
clone_size: -
cdr3_aa: CASSPHAGTEEAFF
cdr3_nt: TGTGCCAGCAGCCCACACGCCGGGACAGAGGAAGCTTTCTTT

j_call: TRBJ2-7
v_call: TRBV5-6
d_call: TRBD1
clone_size: -
cdr3_aa: CASSPDGQGVNEQYF
cdr3_nt: TGTGCCAGCAGCCCGGACGGACAGGGAGTGAATGAGCAGTACTTC

j_call: TRBJ2-5
v_call: TRBV7-2
d_call: TRBD2
clone_size: -
cdr3_aa: CASSLAPSGTQETQYF
cdr3_nt: TGTGCCAGCAGCTTAGCCCCTAGCGGCACTCAAGAGACCCAGTACTTC

j_call: TRBJ1-1
v_call: TRBV12-5
d_call: TRBD1
clone_size: few
cdr3_aa: CASGLAAGTAEAFF
cdr3_nt: TGTGCTAGTGGTTTGGCTGCCGGGACAGCAGAAGCTTTCTTT

j_call: TRBJ1-1
v_call: TRBV20-1
d_call: -
clone_size: few
cdr3_aa: CSAREQGGAFF
cdr3_nt: TGCAGTGCTAGAGAACAGGGAGGGGCTTTCTTT

j_call: TRBJ1-1
v_call: TRBV12-3/TRBV12-4
d_call: -
clone_size: -
cdr3_aa: CASSIKMDTEAFF
cdr3_nt: TGTGCCAGCAGCATAAAAATGGACACTGAAGCTTTCTTT

j_call: TRBJ2-1
v_call: TRBV12-3/TRBV12-4
d_call: TRBD2
clone_size: -
cdr3_aa: CASSKGLADEQFF
cdr3_nt: TGTGCCAGCAGTAAAGGACTAGCTGATGAGCAGTTCTTC

j_call: TRBJ1-1
v_call: TRBV5-1
d_call: -
clone_size: -
cdr3_aa: CASSLAAGVDEAFF
cdr3_nt: TGCGCCAGCAGCTTGGCCGCCGGTGTAGATGAAGCTTTCTTT